What follows describes a single T cell receptor beta chain. Its antigen is currently unknown. This CDR3 contains 12 residues. V was trimmed by 8 bases and J by 2 bases, leaving 9 bases between them. The germline V gene encodes CDR1 SNHLY and CDR2 FYNNEI. PCR involved 60 Vbeta and 13 Jbeta primers. TCRdb's table, derived via immunoSEQ multiplex PCR, lists solely in-frame clones and lacks some. The repertoire table contains around 200,000 clones. The data originate from a study of cytomegalovirus exposure and HLA in healthy donors. Study-level results: Associated with cytomegalovirus, according to the listing, were around 170 TCR beta chains.

The receptor was derived from a woman aged 25-40 years in good health and CMV-seropositive. The sample was PBMCs. The genes are TRBV2 and TRBJ1-1; D ambiguous. The CDR3 loop is CASGGANTEAFF. CDR3 in DNA: TGTGCCAGCGGAGGAGCCAACACTGAAGCTTTCTTT.